Following are 21 T cell receptor beta chains from one sample sequenced in a study of T cells in Graves' hyperthyroidism and ophthalmopathy. Template material for amplifying TCR beta CDR3 regions consisted of RNA transcripts. The study used the HTBI primer set for a first-round RT-PCR of the TCR CDR3. TCRdb reprocessed the multiplex PCR reads via MiXCR and lists one record per CDR3 protein. The sample lists 450,000 to 700,000 distinct CDR3 sequences, just over 45% occurring once. Sample: peripheral blood or thyroid tissue (not recorded which). The receptors derive from a woman under 30 with Graves' hyperthyroidism.

As for this clonotype: A read error may be the cause here, since a much bigger clone is one base away. This chain links TRBV10-1 with TRBJ2-2; 9 bases line up with TRBD2. The CDR3 spans 18 residues. The V gene's germline CDR1 is WNHNN and CDR2 SYGVQD (reference sequence). The CDR3 nucleotides are TGCGCCAGCAGTGAGGTCGGCGGGAGGGCCGCGGGCACCGGGGAGCTGCTTTTT. It codes for CASSEVGGRAAGTGELLF.

This clonotype was found a few times. J is TRBJ1-5 and V is TRBV3-1; D might be TRBD1 (5 bases). The CDR3 has 19 residues. V shed 1 base and J shed 2 bases, with 21 bases lying between them. The V gene's germline CDR1 is LGHDT and CDR2 YNNKEL (reference sequence). The CDR3 is CASSQGGVEGWYGNQPQHF. In DNA, the CDR3 is TGTGCCAGCAGCCAAGGGGGTGTAGAGGGGTGGTATGGCAATCAGCCCCAGCATTTT.

This clonotype was observed many times. This chain uses TRBV12-3 or TRBV12-4 with TRBJ2-5; perhaps TRBD1 as D (6 bases). Trimming pared 5 bases from V and 2 bases from J, leaving 12 bases between. The CDR3 consists of 14 residues. The CDR3 reads CASSPRTEQETQYF. The CDR3 DNA follows: TGTGCCAGCAGTCCTCGGACAGAACAAGAGACCCAGTACTTC.

The chain couples TRBV7-3 to TRBJ1-2, with D possibly being TRBD1 (5 bases). V lost 5 bases to trimming and J lost 6 bases, with 25 bases between them. CDR1 is SGHTA and CDR2 is FQGTGA in the germline V gene. CDR3 size: 17 residues. The CDR3 sequence: CASSDGGGTGVPNGYTF. The CDR3 coding sequence is TGTGCCAGCAGCGATGGGGGGGGTACAGGTGTCCCGAATGGCTACACCTTC.

This clonotype was seen more than once but under ten times. The chain has TRBV7-2 and TRBJ2-2; D gene uncertain. V lost 8 bases, J lost 3 bases, and 13 bases lay in between. The germline gives CDR1 SGHTA, CDR2 FQGNSA. The CDR3 has 14 residues. The DNA of the CDR3 is TGTGCCAGCTCACCACCGGTCGACACCGGGGAGCTGTTTTTT. Translation gives CASSPPVDTGELFF.

Comment on this clonotype: One base away lies a much larger clone, so this may be a sequencing read error. The chain is built from TRBV4-3 and TRBJ2-2, with TRBD2 identical over 7 bases. The germline V gene encodes CDR1 LGHNA and CDR2 YSLEER. The CDR3 has 15 residues. The CDR3, as DNA: TGCGCCAGCAGTCCTCCAGCCGGGGGGACCGAGGAGCTGTTTTTT. Its protein is CASSPPAGGTEELFF.

The V call is TRBV7-6, the J call TRBJ1-2, with 7 positions matching TRBD1. Germline V lookup: CDR1 SGHVS, CDR2 FNYEAQ. The CDR3 is 15 amino acids. J gave up 1 base and V 7 bases, and 9 bases lay outside the gene matches. This chain's CDR3 is CASIQGGTLNYGYTF. DNA for the CDR3: TGTGCCAGCATCCAGGGGGGGACGCTTAACTATGGCTACACCTTC.

Notes on this clonotype: One end of the junction varies from germline; a read error may be responsible. The chain employs TRBV10-1 and TRBJ2-7; tentatively, D is TRBD2 (5 bases). The germline V gene has CDR1 WNHNN and CDR2 SYGVQD (reference sequence). This CDR3 contains 11 residues. CDR3 region: CASSATGELYF. The DNA for the CDR3 is TGCGCCAGCAGTGCTACCGGGGAGCTGTACTTC.

The rearrangement uses TRBV7-3 and TRBJ2-5; D is perhaps TRBD1 (6 bases). Germline CDR1 is SGHTA and CDR2 is FQGTGA. Trimming stripped 4 bases from V and 5 bases from J, with 20 bases between. The CDR3 runs to 16 residues. CDR3 nucleotide sequence: TGTGCCAGCAGCTCCTCGGGACGTGGGGGCATCGAGACCCAGTACTTC. It yields the protein CASSSSGRGGIETQYF. The full variable domain, in which reference TRBV7-3 and TRBJ2-5 provide the parts outside the CDR3, is GAGVSQTPSNKVTEKGKYVELRCDPISGHTALYWYRQSLGQGPEFLIYFQGTGAADDSGLPNDRFFAVRPEGSVSTLKIQRTERGDSAVYLCASSSSGRGGIETQYFGPGTRLLVL.

This clonotype was counted a few times. The chain is built from TRBV30 and TRBJ2-5, with 7 bases that match TRBD1. CDR3 length: 14 amino acids. Germline lookup yields CDR1 GTSNPN and CDR2 SVGIG (reference sequence). With 4 bases clipped from V and 4 bases from J, the junction kept 9 bases outside the gene matches. In DNA form, the CDR3 reads TGTGCCTGGAAAAGCCCCACAGGGGTAGAGACCCAGTACTTC. It yields the protein CAWKSPTGVETQYF.

The chain couples TRBV12-3 or TRBV12-4 to TRBJ1-4; D gene uncertain. CDR3 size: 16 residues. V dropped 5 bases and J dropped 8 bases, with 21 bases sitting between them. CDR3 amino acids: CASSPLSGESGEKLFF. As DNA, the CDR3 is TGTGCCAGCAGTCCCCTTAGCGGGGAGTCCGGGGAAAAACTGTTTTTT.

The CDR3 DNA reads as TGTGCCAGCAGAACAGGGACGAATAATTCACCCCTCCACTTT. Translating it yields CASRTGTNNSPLHF. The chain joins TRBV2 to TRBJ1-6; tentative D call: TRBD1 (6 bases). Germline V gives CDR1 SNHLY, CDR2 FYNNEI. The CDR3 consists of 14 residues. The V gene lost 6 bases and the J gene lost 5 bases, with 11 bases spanning the gap.

This clonotype was counted many times. V and J are TRBV12-3 or TRBV12-4 and TRBJ2-2, with TRBD2 matching 12 bases. The length of the CDR3 is 15 residues. Germline trimming cut 6 bases from V and 6 bases from J; bases unmatched to any gene: 5. CDR3 sequence reads: CASRTSGRFSGELFF. DNA for the CDR3: TGTGCCAGCAGGACTAGCGGGAGATTCTCCGGGGAGCTGTTTTTT.

As to this clonotype: It may be a read error: a sequence one base away is much more abundant. V gene TRBV19 combines with J gene TRBJ1-4, with TRBD1 identical over 9 bases. Germline V gene lookup returns CDR1 LNHDA and CDR2 SQIVND (reference sequence). This CDR3 is 15 amino acids long. CDR3 amino acids: CASRTPGTGNEKLVF. For the CDR3, the DNA is TGTGCCAGTAGGACACCCGGGACAGGGAATGAAAAACTGGTTTTT.

V is TRBV30 and J is TRBJ1-5; D perhaps matches TRBD1 (5 bases). V was clipped by 1 base and J by 6 bases, with 7 bases between them. The CDR3 length is 12 residues. The germline V gene has CDR1 GTSNPN and CDR2 SVGIG (reference sequence). CDR3 residues: CAWSAGSQPQHF. CDR3 DNA sequence: TGTGCCTGGAGTGCAGGGAGTCAGCCCCAGCATTTT.

In this sample, this clonotype turned up many times. V and J are TRBV3-1 and TRBJ2-7, with D perhaps given as TRBD1 or TRBD2 (5 bases each). Germline V gene sequence: CDR1 LGHDT, CDR2 YNNKEL (reference sequence). The CDR3 totals 12 residues. V was cut by 5 bases and J by 7 bases, with 12 bases left in between. CDR3 in amino acids: CASSWGPHEQYF. The DNA of the CDR3 is TGTGCCAGCAGCTGGGGACCTCATGAGCAGTACTTC.

The table lists this clonotype with many counts. Germline and junction disagree at one end, which may indicate a read error. This rearrangement joins TRBV7-7 to TRBJ2-2; 9 bases are shared with TRBD2. CDR3 length equals 16 residues. Germline CDR1 SSHAT, CDR2 FNYEAQ (reference sequence). CDR3 residues: CASSLQTSGHTGELFF. CDR3 sequence (DNA): TGTGCTAGCAGCTTGCAGACTAGCGGTCACACCGGGGAGCTGTTTTTT.

The V call is TRBV7-6, the J call TRBJ1-4, with no clear D. Trimming removed 5 bases from V and 5 bases from J, with 15 bases in between. From germline, CDR1 is SGHVS and CDR2 FNYEAQ. This CDR3 contains 15 residues. The CDR3 nucleotides read TGTGCCAGCAGCCCCTCGACTAGCGGGAATGAAAAACTGTTTTTT. Protein: CASSPSTSGNEKLFF.

The V call is TRBV29-1, the J call TRBJ1-1; no clear D gene. Trimming took off 0 bases at V and 5 bases at J, with 7 bases between the two ends. The germline CDR1 and CDR2 sequences are SQVTM and ANQGSEA. The CDR3 runs 12 residues. The CDR3 coding sequence is TGCAGCGTTGAAGATCACGTAACTGAAGCTTTCTTT. Translation: CSVEDHVTEAFF. Complete variable domain (other parts from reference TRBV29-1 and TRBJ1-1): SAVISQKPSRDICQRGTSLTIQCQVDSQVTMMFWYRQQPGQSLTLIATANQGSEATYESGFVIDKFPISRPNLTFSTLTVSNMSPEDSSIYLCSVEDHVTEAFFGQGTRLTVV.

This chain connects TRBV29-1 to TRBJ2-5; 12 nucleotides agree with TRBD2. This CDR3 spans 13 amino acids. Unmatched junction bases numbered 8, after V lost 6 bases and J lost 9 bases. Germline CDR1 is SQVTM and CDR2 is ANQGSEA. The CDR3 sequence: CSVPRLAGVAQYF. CDR3 in DNA: TGCAGCGTACCTCGACTAGCGGGAGTGGCCCAGTACTTC.

With regard to this clonotype: Possible read error: a much larger clone is one base away. V usage is TRBV7-6 and J usage is TRBJ2-7; D unclear. In germline, CDR1 is SGHVS, CDR2 FNYEAQ. Trimming shortened V by 6 bases and J by 9 bases, and 12 bases separated the two germline ends. CDR3 length equals 11 residues. The CDR3 nucleotides are TGTGCCAGCAGATCCTTTGGGCCGCAGTACTTC. It translates to CASRSFGPQYF.